What follows are 14 T cell receptor beta chains derived from one specimen sequenced in a study of cytomegalovirus exposure and HLA in healthy donors. The method was immunoSEQ multiplex PCR; TCRdb's version includes in-frame clones alone and lacks a portion of them. The repertoire holds fewer than 250,000 clones, with roughly 88% as singletons. Material for sequencing was PBMCs. The receptors come from a woman aged 30 to 39 in good health and CMV-seropositive.

The chain couples TRBV7-6 to TRBJ2-5; D gene ambiguous. CDR3 length: 14 residues. The V end was cut by 0 bases, the J end by 4 bases, with 9 bases between. Germline V lookup: CDR1 SGHVS, CDR2 FNYEAQ. Written as DNA, the CDR3 is TGTGCCAGCAGCTTAGCTGCAGTGTCAGAGACCCAGTACTTC. Its translation is CASSLAAVSETQYF.

This chain connects TRBV4-1 to TRBJ1-2; D call uncertain. The V end lost 1 base, the J end lost 3 bases, and 12 bases lay between the germline ends. The CDR3 spans 15 residues. Per the germline V gene, CDR1 is MGHRA and CDR2 is YSYEKL. Here the CDR3 reads CASSQAGLMDYGYTF. Written as DNA, the CDR3 is TGCGCCAGCAGCCAAGCGGGTCTTATGGACTATGGCTACACCTTC.

The J gene is TRBJ2-1, the V gene TRBV27, with 9 bases that match TRBD2. With 5 bases clipped from V and 2 bases from J, the junction kept 4 bases outside the gene matches. The germline V gene encodes CDR1 MNHEY and CDR2 SMNVEV (reference sequence). The CDR3 consists of 15 residues. The CDR3 spells CASSLAGRTYNEQFF. As DNA, the CDR3 is TGTGCCAGCAGTCTAGCGGGGCGAACCTACAATGAGCAGTTCTTC.

The chain carries TRBV5-1 and TRBJ1-1, with D possibly being TRBD1 (5 bases). Germline lookup yields CDR1 SGHRS and CDR2 YFSETQ. Trimming stripped 4 bases from V and 5 bases from J, with 15 bases between. There are 14 residues in the CDR3. CDR3 sequence: CASSREVGGTEAFF. The DNA of the CDR3 is TGCGCCAGCAGCCGGGAAGTTGGGGGGACTGAAGCTTTCTTT.

This rearrangement joins TRBV19 to TRBJ1-2; tentative D call: TRBD1 (6 bases). V lost 6 bases to trimming and J lost 5 bases, with 13 bases between them. The CDR3 covers 13 residues. CDR1 is LNHDA and CDR2 is SQIVND in the germline V gene (reference sequence). CDR3 protein: CASRDRTNYGYTF. CDR3 in DNA: TGTGCCAGTAGAGACAGGACCAATTATGGCTACACCTTC.

The rearrangement uses TRBV2 and TRBJ2-1, with a weak D call TRBD2 (7 bases). V was shortened by 7 bases and J by 7 bases, with 14 bases between the two germline ends. The CDR3 is made up of 13 amino acids. Looked up from germline, CDR1 is SNHLY and CDR2 is FYNNEI. In DNA form, the CDR3 reads TGTGCCAGCAACAAAAGGGGGGGAAATGAGCAGTTCTTC. Its translation is CASNKRGGNEQFF.

This clone was seen once. The chain combines TRBV30 with TRBJ1-4; D not certain. The germline CDR1 and CDR2 sequences are GTSNPN and SVGIG (reference sequence). This CDR3 has 16 residues. Trimming shortened V by 2 bases and J by 0 bases, and 13 bases separated the two germline ends. Written as DNA, the CDR3 is TGTGCCTGGAGTTTTGGGTCCATTGCAACTAATGAAAAACTGTTTTTT. This translates into CAWSFGSIATNEKLFF.

The sample holds a few counts of this clone. At the DNA level, this CDR3 is encoded by other sequences in the same sample as well. The chain links TRBV19 to TRBJ1-5, with 7 bases matching TRBD1. Germline lookup yields CDR1 LNHDA and CDR2 SQIVND (reference sequence). The J segment lost 4 bases and the V segment lost 5 bases, leaving 8 bases of the junction unmatched. The CDR3 is 15 amino acids. This CDR3 reads CASSPQGGPNQPQHF. DNA of the CDR3: TGTGCCAGTAGTCCTCAGGGGGGGCCGAATCAGCCCCAGCATTTT.

The chain has TRBV7-9 and TRBJ2-7; a weak D match, TRBD1 (6 bases). The length of the CDR3 is 14 residues. Germline V gene sequence: CDR1 SEHNR, CDR2 FQNEAQ (reference sequence). The ends were cut back, 5 bases at V and 5 bases at J, with 16 bases in the middle. The DNA of the CDR3 is TGTGCCAGCAGCCCGGGACACACGGGCGACGAGCAGTACTTC. This sequence encodes CASSPGHTGDEQYF.

This chain uses TRBV6-5 with TRBJ1-1, with D possibly TRBD1 on 5 matching bases. V was trimmed by 6 bases and J by 3 bases, leaving 17 bases between them. Germline lookup yields CDR1 MNHEY and CDR2 SVGAGI. The CDR3 runs to 15 residues. The chain's CDR3 is CASSPRGGADTEAFF. Here the CDR3 DNA reads TGTGCCAGCAGCCCCCGGGGAGGGGCGGACACTGAAGCTTTCTTT.

The rearrangement joins TRBV13 to TRBJ2-7, with a possible D match to TRBD1 (6 bases). Germline assignment: CDR1 PRHDT and CDR2 FYEKMQ (reference sequence). Deletions cut 2 bases from V and 2 bases from J, with 19 bases between. This CDR3 has 17 residues. This CDR3 reads CASSLNVGDKKPYEQYF. The CDR3 nucleotides are TGTGCCAGCAGCTTAAACGTGGGGGACAAGAAACCCTACGAGCAGTACTTC.

V gene TRBV27 combines with J gene TRBJ2-7; 8 bases are a match to TRBD2. The CDR3 sequence is 15 residues long. CDR1 MNHEY and CDR2 SMNVEV come from the germline V gene (reference sequence). The ends lost 6 bases at V and 2 bases at J; junction bases unmatched: 9. The CDR3 region is CASRSGGGGTYEQYF. The CDR3 DNA reads as TGTGCCAGCAGGTCGGGAGGGGGGGGAACCTACGAGCAGTACTTC.

Worth noting for this clone: One end of the junction is discordant with germline, which a read error may explain. The V call is TRBV6-1, the J call TRBJ2-1; 8 bases agree with TRBD1. The CDR3 covers 11 residues. In germline, CDR1 is MNHNS, CDR2 SASEGT. CDR3 coding DNA: TGTGCCAGCAGTGAACCGGGACAGGCGGTCTTC. Amino acids: CASSEPGQAVF.

The chain has TRBV4-1 and TRBJ2-7; tentative D call: TRBD2 (5 bases). CDR1 MGHRA and CDR2 YSYEKL come from the germline V gene. V was trimmed by 5 bases and J by 1 base, leaving 12 bases between them. CDR3 size: 14 residues. Written as DNA, the CDR3 is TGCGCCAGCAGCTTTGAACGGGGTTCCTACGAGCAGTACTTC. Amino acid sequence: CASSFERGSYEQYF.